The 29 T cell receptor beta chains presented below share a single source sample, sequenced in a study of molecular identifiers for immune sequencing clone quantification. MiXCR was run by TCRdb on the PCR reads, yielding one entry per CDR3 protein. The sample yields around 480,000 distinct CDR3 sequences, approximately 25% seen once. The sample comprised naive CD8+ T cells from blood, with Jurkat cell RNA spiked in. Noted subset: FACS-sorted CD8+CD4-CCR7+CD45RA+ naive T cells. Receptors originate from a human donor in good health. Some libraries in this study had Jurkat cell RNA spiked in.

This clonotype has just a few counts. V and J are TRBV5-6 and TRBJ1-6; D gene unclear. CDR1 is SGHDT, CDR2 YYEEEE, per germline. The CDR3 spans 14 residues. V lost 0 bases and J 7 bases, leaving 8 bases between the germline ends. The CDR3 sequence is CASSLDSLNSPLHF. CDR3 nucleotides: TGTGCCAGCAGCTTGGACAGTTTGAATTCACCCCTCCACTTT.

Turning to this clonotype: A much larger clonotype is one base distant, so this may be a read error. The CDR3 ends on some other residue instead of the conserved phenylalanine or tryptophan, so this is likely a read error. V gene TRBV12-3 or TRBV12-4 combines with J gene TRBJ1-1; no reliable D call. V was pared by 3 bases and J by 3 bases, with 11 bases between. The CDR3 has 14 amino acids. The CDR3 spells CASSFRRQYTEAFL. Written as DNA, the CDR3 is TGTGCCAGCAGTTTTAGGCGGCAGTACACTGAAGCTTTCTTA.

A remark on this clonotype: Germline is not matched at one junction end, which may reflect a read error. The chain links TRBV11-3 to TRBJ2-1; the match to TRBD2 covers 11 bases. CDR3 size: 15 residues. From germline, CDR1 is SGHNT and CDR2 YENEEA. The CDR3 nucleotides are TGTGCCAGCAGCCCAGGGACTAGCGGAATTAATGAGCAGTCCTTC. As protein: CASSPGTSGINEQSF.

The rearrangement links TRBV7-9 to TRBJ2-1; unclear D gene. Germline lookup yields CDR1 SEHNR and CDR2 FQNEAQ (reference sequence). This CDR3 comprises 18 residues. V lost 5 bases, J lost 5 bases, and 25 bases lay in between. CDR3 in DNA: TGTGCCAGCAGCCAGCCCCCTACAGTGGGCGATCCCCACAATGAGCAGTTCTTC. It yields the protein CASSQPPTVGDPHNEQFF.

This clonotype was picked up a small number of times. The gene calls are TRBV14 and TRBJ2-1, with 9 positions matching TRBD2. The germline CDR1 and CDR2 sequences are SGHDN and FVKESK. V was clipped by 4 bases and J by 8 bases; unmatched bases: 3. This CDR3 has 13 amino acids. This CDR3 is CASSPGLAHEQFF. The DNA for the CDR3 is TGTGCCAGCAGCCCGGGACTAGCTCATGAGCAGTTCTTC.

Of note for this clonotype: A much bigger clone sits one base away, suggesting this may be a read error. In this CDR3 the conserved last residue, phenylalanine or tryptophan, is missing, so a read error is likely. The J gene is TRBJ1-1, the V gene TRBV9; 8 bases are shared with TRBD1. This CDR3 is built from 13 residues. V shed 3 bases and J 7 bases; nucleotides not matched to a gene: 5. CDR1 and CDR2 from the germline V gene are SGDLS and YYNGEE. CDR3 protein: CASSETGGSEAFI. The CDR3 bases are TGTGCCAGCAGCGAAACAGGGGGTAGTGAAGCTTTCATT.

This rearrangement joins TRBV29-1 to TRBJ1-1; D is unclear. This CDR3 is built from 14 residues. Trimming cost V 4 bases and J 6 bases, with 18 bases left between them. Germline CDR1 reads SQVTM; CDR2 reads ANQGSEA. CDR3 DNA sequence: TGCAGCGTTGTAGGAAGGGAGAAGAGCGCTGAAGCTTTCTTT. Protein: CSVVGREKSAEAFF.

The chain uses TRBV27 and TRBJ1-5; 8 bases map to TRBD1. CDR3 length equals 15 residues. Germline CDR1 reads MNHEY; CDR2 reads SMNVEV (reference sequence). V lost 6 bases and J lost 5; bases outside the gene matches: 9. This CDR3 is CASREGQEVYQPQHF. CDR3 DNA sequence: TGTGCCAGCAGGGAGGGACAGGAGGTCTATCAGCCCCAGCATTTT.

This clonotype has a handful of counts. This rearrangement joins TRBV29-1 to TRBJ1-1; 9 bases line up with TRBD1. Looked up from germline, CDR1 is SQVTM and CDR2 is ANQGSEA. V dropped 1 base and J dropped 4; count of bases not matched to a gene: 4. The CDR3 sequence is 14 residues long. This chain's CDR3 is CSVEGTGVITEAFF. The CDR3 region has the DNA TGCAGCGTTGAAGGGACAGGGGTGATCACTGAAGCTTTCTTT.

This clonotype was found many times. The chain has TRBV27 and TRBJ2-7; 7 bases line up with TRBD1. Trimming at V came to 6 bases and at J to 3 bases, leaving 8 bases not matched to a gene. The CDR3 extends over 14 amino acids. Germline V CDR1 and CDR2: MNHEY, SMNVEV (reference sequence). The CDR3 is CASSLKGQYYEQYF. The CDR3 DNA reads TGTGCCAGCAGCCTAAAGGGACAGTACTACGAGCAGTACTTC.

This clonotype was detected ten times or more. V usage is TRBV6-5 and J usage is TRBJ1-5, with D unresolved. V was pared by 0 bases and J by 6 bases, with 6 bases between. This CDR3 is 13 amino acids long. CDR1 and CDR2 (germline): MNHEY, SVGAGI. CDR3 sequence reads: CASSYSSGQPQHF. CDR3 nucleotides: TGTGCCAGCAGTTACTCCTCGGGTCAGCCCCAGCATTTT.

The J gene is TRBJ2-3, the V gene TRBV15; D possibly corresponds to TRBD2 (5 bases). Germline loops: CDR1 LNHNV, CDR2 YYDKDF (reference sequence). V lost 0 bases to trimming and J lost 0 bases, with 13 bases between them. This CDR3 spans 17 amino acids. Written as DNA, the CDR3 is TGTGCCACCAGCAGAGATATGACTCGCGGGAGCACAGATACGCAGTATTTT. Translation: CATSRDMTRGSTDTQYF.

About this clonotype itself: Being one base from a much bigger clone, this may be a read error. CDR3 nucleotide sequence: TGCAGTGCTATAGGGTTGAAGGTCCAATGGGTGAACACTGAAGCTTTCTTT. Its translation: CSAIGLKVQWVNTEAFF. The V call is TRBV20-1, the J call TRBJ1-1; D not certain. The germline CDR1 and CDR2 sequences are DFQATT and SNEGSKA (reference sequence). The V end was cut by 4 bases, the J end by 0 bases, with 21 bases between. The CDR3 is made up of 17 amino acids.

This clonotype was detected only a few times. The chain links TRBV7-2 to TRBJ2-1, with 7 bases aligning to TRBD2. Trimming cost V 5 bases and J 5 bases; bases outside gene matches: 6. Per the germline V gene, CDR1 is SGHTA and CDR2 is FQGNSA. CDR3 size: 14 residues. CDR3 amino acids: CASSPRLAHNEQFF. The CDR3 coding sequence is TGTGCCAGCAGCCCCCGACTAGCCCACAATGAGCAGTTCTTC.

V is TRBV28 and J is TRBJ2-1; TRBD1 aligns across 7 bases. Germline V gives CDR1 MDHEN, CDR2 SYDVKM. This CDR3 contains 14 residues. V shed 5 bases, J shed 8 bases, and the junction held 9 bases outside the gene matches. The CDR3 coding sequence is TGTGCCAGCAGTCAACTTGGGACAGTCGATGAGCAGTTCTTC. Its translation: CASSQLGTVDEQFF.

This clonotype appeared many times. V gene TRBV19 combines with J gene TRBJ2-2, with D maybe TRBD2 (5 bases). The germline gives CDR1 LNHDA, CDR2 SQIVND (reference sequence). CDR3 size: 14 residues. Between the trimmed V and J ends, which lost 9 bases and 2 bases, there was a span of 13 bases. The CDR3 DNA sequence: TGTGCCAGCAGCCAAGGACTTAACACCGGGGAGCTGTTTTTT. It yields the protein CASSQGLNTGELFF.

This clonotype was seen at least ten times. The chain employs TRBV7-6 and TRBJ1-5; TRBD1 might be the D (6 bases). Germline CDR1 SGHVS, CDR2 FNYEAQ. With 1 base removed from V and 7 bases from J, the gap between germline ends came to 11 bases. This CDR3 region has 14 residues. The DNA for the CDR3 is TGTGCCAGCAGCTTAGACAGGGTCGGGCAGCCCCAGCATTTT. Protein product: CASSLDRVGQPQHF.

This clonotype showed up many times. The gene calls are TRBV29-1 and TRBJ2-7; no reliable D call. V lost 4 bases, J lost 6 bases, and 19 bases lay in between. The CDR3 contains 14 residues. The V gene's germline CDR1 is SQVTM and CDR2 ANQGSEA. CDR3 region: CSVALQDLWGEQYF. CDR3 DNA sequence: TGCAGCGTTGCCCTCCAGGACCTTTGGGGCGAGCAGTACTTC.

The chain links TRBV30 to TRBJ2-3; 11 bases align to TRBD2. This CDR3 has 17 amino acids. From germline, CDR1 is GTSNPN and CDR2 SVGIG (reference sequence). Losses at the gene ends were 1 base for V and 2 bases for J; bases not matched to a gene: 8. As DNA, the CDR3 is TGTGCCTGGAGTGAACAACCGGGACTAGCGGCCACAGATACGCAGTATTTT. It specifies CAWSEQPGLAATDTQYF.

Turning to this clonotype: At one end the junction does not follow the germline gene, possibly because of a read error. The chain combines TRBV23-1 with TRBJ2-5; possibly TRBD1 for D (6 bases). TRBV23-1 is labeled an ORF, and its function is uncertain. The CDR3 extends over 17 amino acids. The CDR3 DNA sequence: TGCGCCAGCAGTCAATTGTGGTCCCTTGGCAGGGGAGAGGCCCAGTACTTC. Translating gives CASSQLWSLGRGEAQYF.

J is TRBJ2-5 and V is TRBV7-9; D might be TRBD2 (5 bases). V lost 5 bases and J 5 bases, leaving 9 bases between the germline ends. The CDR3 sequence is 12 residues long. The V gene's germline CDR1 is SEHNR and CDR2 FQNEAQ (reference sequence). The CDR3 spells CASSGRFETQYF. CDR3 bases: TGTGCCAGCAGCGGGAGATTTGAGACCCAGTACTTC. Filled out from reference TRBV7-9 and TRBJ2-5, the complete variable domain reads DTGVSQNPRHKITKRGQNVTFRCDPISEHNRLYWYRQTLGQGPEFLTYFQNEAQLEKSRLLSDRFSAERPKGSFSTLEIQRTEQGDSAMYLCASSGRFETQYFGPGTRLLVL.

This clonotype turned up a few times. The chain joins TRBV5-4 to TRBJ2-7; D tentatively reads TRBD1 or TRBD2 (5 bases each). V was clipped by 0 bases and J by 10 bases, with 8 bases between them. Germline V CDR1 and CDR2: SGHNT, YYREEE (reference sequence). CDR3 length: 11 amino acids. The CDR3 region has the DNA TGTGCCAGCAGCTTGGCCGGGGACCAGTACTTC. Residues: CASSLAGDQYF.

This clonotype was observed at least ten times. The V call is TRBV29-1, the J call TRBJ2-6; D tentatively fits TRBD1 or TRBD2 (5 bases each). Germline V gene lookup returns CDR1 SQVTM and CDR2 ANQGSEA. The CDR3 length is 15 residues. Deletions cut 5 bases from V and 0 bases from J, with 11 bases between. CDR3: CSVIGAYSGANVLTF. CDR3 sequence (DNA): TGCAGCGTTATCGGGGCTTACTCTGGGGCCAACGTCCTGACTTTC.

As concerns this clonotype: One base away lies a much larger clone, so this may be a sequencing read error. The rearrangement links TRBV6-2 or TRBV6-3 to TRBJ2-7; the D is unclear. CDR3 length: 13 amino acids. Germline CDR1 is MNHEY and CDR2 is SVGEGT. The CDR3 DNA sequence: TGTGCCAGCAGCCCCAAGGGCCCCTACGAGCGGTACTTC. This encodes CASSPKGPYERYF.

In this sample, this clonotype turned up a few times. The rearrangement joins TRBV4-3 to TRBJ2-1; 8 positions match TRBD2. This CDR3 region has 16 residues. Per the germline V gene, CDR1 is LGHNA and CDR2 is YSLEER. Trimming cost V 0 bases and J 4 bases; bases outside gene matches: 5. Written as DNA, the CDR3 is TGCGCCAGCAGCCAAGACGTAAGCGGGAGTTACAATGAGCAGTTCTTC. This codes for CASSQDVSGSYNEQFF.

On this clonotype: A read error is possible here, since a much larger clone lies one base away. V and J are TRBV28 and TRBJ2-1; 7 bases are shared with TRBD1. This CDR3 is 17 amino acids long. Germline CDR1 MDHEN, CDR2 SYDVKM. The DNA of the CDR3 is TGTGCCAGCAGTTCTCGACAGGGAAGAACGCCTTACAATGGGCAGTTCTTC. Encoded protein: CASSSRQGRTPYNGQFF.

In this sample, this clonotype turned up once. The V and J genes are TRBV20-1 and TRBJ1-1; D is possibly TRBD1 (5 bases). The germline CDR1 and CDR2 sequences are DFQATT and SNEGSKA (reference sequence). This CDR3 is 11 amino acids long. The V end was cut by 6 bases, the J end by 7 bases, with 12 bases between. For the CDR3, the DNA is TGCAGTGCCCCTTGGGGGGTTGAAGCTTTCTTT. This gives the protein CSAPWGVEAFF.

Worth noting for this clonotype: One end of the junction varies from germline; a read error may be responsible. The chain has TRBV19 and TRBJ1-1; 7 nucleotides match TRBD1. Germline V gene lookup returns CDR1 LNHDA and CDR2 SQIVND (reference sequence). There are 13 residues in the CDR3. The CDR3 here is CAGSIAGGTEAFF. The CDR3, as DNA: TGTGCCGGTAGTATTGCAGGGGGCACTGAAGCTTTCTTT.

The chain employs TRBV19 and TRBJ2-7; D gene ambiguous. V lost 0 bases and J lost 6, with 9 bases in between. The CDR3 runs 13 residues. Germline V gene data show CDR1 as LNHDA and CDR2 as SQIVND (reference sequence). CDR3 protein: CASSIDLGSEQYF. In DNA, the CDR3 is TGTGCCAGTAGTATAGATCTTGGTAGCGAGCAGTACTTC.